This T cell receptor beta chain was recovered during a study of spatial heterogeneity in lung cancer. Turning to the study itself: Alpha-chain sequences were consistently detected less often than beta-chain sequences. More than eight raw reads, on average, carried each unique TCR and UMI combination.

Time point of the sample: sample taken at primary tumor resection. Whole RNA was taken from tumor, nontumor lung or frozen PBMC; it was then sequenced unsorted. Samples were obtained from 65 to 80 donors, all untreated early-stage non-small cell lung cancer patients. Each TCR cDNA molecule bore a unique molecular identifier. A single record per CDR3 protein comes from TCRdb applying MiXCR to the 5' RACE reads. Of 60,000 to 90,000 distinct CDR3 sequences in the sample, roughly 14% were seen once. This CDR3 contains 17 residues. Trimming left V 1 base short and J 5 bases short, with 22 bases between. The V gene's germline CDR1 is DFQATT and CDR2 SNEGSKA (reference sequence).

The TCR was taken from a male donor with early-stage non-small cell lung cancer. The V call is TRBV20-1, the J call TRBJ2-3; a possible D gene is TRBD2 (5 bases). Sequences were derived from PBMCs, sampled at surgery. The CDR3 is CSARALRWTGNRDTQYF. The CDR3 coding sequence is TGCAGTGCTAGAGCCCTACGATGGACCGGGAACAGAGATACGCAGTATTTT.